The clone carrying this T cell receptor beta chain came up a few times. What it binds is unknown. TCR beta CDR3 regions were amplified from RNA. Carried out on the TCR CDR3, a first-round RT-PCR used the HTBI primer set. Via MiXCR, TCRdb re-called the multiplex PCR reads, giving one row per CDR3 protein. The sample consists of some 180,000 distinct CDR3 sequences, less than 20% of them appearing once. The sample belongs to a study of T cells in Graves' hyperthyroidism and ophthalmopathy. Whole-study results and caveats: Ophthalmopathy, as predicted by the model, came a median roughly 6.3 months after the prediction.

Germline V gene lookup returns CDR1 SGDLS and CDR2 YYNGEE. V lost 5 bases to trimming and J lost 2 bases, with 13 bases between them. The CDR3 has 14 amino acids. Sequences were obtained from blood. This TCR was recovered from a woman between 50 and 59 years old with Graves' hyperthyroidism. The chain employs TRBV9 and TRBJ1-2; D not certain. As DNA, the CDR3 is TGTGCCAGCAGGAGGGAGACACCCAACTATGGCTACACCTTC. Translating gives CASRRETPNYGYTF. The complete variable domain, with remaining parts taken from reference TRBV9 and TRBJ1-2, reads DSGVTQTPKHLITATGQRVTLRCSPRSGDLSVYWYQQSLDQGLQFLIQYYNGEERAKGNILERFSAQQFPDLHSELNLSSLELGDSALYFCASRRETPNYGYTFGSGTRLTVV.